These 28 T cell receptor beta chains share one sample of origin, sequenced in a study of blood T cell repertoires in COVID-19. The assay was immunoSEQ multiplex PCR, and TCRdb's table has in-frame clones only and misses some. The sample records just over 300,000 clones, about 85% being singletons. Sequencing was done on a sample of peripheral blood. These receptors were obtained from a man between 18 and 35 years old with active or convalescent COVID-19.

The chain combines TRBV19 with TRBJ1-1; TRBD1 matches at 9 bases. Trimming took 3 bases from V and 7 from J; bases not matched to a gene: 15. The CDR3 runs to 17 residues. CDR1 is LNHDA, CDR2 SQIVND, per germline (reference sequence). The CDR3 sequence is CASSIRLGQGLGSEAFF. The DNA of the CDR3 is TGTGCCAGTAGTATTCGTTTGGGACAGGGTCTCGGGAGTGAAGCTTTCTTT.

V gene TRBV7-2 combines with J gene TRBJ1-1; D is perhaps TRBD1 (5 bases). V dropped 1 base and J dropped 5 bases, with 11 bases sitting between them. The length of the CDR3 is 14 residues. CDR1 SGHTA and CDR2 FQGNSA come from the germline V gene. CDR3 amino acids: CASSLGWGGTEAFF. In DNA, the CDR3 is TGTGCCAGCAGCTTAGGATGGGGGGGGACTGAAGCTTTCTTT.

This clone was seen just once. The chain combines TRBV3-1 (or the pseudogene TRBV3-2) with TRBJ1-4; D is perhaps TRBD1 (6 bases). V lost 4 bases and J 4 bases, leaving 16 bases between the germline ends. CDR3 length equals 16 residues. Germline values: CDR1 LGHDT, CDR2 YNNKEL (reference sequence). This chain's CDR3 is CASSLDTDSYNEKLFF. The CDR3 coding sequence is TGTGCCAGCAGCCTAGATACGGACAGTTATAATGAAAAACTGTTTTTT.

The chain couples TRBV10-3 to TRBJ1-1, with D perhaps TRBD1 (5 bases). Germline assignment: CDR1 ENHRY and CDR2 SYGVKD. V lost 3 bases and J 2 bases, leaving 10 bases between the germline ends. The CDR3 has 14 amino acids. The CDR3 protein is CAISEAGVNTEAFF. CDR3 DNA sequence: TGTGCCATCAGTGAAGCGGGGGTAAACACTGAAGCTTTCTTT.

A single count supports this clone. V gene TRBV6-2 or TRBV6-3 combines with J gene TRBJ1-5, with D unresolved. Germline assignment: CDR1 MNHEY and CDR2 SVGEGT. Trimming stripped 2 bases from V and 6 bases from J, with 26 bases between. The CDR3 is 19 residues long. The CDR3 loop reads CASSYDPNLRGTGVQPQHF. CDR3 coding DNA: TGTGCCAGCAGTTACGACCCGAATTTACGGGGAACGGGTGTTCAGCCCCAGCATTTT.

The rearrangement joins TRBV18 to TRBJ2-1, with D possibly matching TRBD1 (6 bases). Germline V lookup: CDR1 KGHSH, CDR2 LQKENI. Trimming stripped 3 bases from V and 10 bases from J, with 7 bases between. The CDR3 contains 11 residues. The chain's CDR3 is CASSPQGEQFF. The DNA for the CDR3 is TGTGCCAGCTCACCCCAGGGGGAGCAGTTCTTC.

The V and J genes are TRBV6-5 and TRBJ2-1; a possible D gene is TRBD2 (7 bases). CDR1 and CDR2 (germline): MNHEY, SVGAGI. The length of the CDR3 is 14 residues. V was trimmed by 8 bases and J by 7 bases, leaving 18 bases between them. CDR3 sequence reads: CASSLGGGRNEQFF. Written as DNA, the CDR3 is TGTGCCAGCTCACTGGGAGGGGGGAGAAATGAGCAGTTCTTC.

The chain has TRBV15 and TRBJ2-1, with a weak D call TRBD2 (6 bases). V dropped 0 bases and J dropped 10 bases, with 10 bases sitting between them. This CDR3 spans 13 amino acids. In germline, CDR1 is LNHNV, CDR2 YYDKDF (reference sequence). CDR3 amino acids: CATSRDLGGEQFF. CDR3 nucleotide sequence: TGTGCCACCAGCAGAGATCTGGGAGGAGAGCAGTTCTTC.

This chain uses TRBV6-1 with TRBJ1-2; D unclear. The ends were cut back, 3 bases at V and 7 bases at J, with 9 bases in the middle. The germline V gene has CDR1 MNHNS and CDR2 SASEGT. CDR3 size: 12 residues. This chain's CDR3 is CASSDQSGGYTF. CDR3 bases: TGTGCCAGCAGTGACCAGTCGGGTGGCTACACCTTC.

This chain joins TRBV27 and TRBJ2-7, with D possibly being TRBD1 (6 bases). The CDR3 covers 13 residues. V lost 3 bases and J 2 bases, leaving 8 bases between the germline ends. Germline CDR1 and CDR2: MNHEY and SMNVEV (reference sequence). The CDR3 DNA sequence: TGTGCCAGCAGTTTTGGACAGCCCTACGAGCAGTACTTC. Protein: CASSFGQPYEQYF.

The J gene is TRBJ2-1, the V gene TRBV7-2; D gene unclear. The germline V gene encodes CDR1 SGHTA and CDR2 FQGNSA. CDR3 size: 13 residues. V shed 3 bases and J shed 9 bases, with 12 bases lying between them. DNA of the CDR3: TGTGCCAGCAGCTTCCAGCGCGTAAGTGAGCAGTTCTTC. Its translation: CASSFQRVSEQFF.

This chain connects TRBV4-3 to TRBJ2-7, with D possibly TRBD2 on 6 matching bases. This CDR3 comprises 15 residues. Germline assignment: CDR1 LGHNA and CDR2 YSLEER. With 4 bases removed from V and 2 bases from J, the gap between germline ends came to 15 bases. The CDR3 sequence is CASSRDRDSAYEQYF. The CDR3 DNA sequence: TGCGCCAGCAGCCGGGACCGGGACTCAGCCTACGAGCAGTACTTC.

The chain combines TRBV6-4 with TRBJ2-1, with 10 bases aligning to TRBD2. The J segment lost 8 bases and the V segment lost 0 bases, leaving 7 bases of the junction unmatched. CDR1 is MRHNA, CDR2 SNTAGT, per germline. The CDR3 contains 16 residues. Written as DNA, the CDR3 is TGTGCCAGCAGTGACTCGAGTACTAGCGGGGCCGATGAGCAGTTCTTC. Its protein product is CASSDSSTSGADEQFF.

The CDR3 nucleotides read TGTGCCAGCAGCCGTCTGGCGGAGGTTTCACCCCTCCACTTT. It translates to CASSRLAEVSPLHF. This chain uses TRBV6-2 or TRBV6-3 with TRBJ1-6; D is unclear. CDR1 MNHEY and CDR2 SVGEGT come from the germline V gene. The CDR3 spans 14 residues. Trimming stripped 6 bases from V and 9 bases from J, with 15 bases between.

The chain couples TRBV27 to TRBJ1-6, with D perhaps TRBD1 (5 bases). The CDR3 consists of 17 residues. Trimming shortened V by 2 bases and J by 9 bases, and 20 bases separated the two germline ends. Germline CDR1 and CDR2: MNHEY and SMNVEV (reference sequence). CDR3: CASSLILRGYRISPLHF. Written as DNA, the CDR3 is TGTGCCAGCAGTTTAATACTTAGGGGTTACCGAATTTCACCCCTCCACTTT.

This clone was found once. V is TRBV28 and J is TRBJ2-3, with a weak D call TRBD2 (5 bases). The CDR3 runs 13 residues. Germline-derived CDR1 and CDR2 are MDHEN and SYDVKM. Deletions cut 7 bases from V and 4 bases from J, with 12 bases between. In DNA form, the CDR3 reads TGTGCCAGCATTGAGGGCTCTGCAGATACGCAGTATTTT. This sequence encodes CASIEGSADTQYF.

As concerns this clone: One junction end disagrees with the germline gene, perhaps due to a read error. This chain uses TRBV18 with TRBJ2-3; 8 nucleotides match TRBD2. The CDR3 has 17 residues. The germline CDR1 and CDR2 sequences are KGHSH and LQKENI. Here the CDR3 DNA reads TGTGCCAGCTCACGCACTAGCGGCTCCTCGTCGGTGTCCGAGATCTCCTTT. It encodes CASSRTSGSSSVSEISF.

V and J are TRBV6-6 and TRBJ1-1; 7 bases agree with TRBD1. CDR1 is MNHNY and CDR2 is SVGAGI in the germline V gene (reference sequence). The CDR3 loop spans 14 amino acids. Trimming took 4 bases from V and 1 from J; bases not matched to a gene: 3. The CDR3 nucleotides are TGTGCCAGCAGTTGGGACAGAAGGAACACTGAAGCTTTCTTT. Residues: CASSWDRRNTEAFF.

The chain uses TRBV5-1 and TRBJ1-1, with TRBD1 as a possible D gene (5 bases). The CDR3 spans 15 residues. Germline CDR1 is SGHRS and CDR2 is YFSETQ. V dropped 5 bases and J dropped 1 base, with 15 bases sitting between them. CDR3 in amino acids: CASRSGRLGNTEAFF. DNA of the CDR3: TGCGCCAGCAGATCAGGGCGGTTGGGGAACACTGAAGCTTTCTTT. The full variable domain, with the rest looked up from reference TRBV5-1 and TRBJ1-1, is KAGVTQTPRYLIKTRGQQVTLSCSPISGHRSVSWYQQTPGQGLQFLFEYFSETQRNKGNFPGRFSGRQFSNSRSEMNVSTLELGDSALYLCASRSGRLGNTEAFFGQGTRLTVV.

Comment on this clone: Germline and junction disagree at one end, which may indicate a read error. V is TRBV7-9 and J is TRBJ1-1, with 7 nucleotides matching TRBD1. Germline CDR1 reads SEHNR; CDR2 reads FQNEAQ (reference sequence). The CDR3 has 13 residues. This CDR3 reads CAGRAGGNTEAFF. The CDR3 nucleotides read TGTGCCGGCAGGGCAGGGGGAAACACTGAAGCTTTCTTT.

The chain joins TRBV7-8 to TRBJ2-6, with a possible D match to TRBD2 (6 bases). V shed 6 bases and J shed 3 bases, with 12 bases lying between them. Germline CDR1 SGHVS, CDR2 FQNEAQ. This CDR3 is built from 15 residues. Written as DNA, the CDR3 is TGTGCCAGCAGTCAGTGGGGGGTTGGGGCCAACGTCCTGACTTTC. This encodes CASSQWGVGANVLTF. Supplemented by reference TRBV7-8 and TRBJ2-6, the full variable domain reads GAGVSQSPRYKVAKRGQDVALRCDPISGHVSLFWYQQALGQGPEFLTYFQNEAQLDKSGLPSDRFFAERPEGSVSTLKIQRTQQEDSAVYLCASSQWGVGANVLTFGAGSRLTVL.

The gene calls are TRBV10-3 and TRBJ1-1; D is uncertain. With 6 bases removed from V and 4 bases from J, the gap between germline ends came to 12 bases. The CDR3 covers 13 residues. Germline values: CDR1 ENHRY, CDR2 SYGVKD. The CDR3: CAISVGVSTEAFF. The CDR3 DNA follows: TGTGCCATCAGCGTCGGGGTGAGCACTGAAGCTTTCTTT.

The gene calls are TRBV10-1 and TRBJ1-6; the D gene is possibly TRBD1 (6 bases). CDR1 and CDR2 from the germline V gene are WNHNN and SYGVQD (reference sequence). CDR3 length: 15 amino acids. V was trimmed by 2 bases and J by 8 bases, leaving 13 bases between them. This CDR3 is CASSERGEGYSPLHF. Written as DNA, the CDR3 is TGCGCCAGCAGTGAGAGGGGGGAGGGGTATTCACCCCTCCACTTT.

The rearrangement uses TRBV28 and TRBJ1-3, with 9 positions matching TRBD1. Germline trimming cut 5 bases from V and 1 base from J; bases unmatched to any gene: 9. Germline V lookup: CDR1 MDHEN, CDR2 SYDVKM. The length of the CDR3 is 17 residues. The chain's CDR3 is CASSNTRQGVSGNTIYF. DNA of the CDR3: TGTGCCAGCAGTAACACCCGACAGGGGGTATCTGGAAACACCATATATTTT.

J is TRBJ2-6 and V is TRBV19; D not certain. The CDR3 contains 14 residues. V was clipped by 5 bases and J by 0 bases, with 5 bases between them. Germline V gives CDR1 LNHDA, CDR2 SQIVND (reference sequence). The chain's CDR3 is CASSPFSGANVLTF. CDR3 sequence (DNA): TGTGCCAGTAGTCCCTTCTCTGGGGCCAACGTCCTGACTTTC.

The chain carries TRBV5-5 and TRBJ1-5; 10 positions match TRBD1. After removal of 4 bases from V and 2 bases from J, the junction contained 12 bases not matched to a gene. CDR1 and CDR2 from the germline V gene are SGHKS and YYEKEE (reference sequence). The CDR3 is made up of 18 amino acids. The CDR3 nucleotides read TGTGCCAGCAGCGGGGGACAGGGGATTGATTTACGCAATCAGCCCCAGCATTTT. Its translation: CASSGGQGIDLRNQPQHF. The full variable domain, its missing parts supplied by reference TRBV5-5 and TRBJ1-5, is DAGVTQSPTHLIKTRGQQVTLRCSPISGHKSVSWYQQVLGQGPQFIFQYYEKEERGRGNFPDRFSARQFPNYSSELNVNALLLGDSALYLCASSGGQGIDLRNQPQHFGDGTRLSIL.

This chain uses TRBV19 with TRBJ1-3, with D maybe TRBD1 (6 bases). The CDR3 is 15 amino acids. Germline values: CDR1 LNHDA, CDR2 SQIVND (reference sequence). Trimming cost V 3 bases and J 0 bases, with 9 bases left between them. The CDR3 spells CASSITGSSGNTIYF. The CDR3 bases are TGTGCCAGTAGTATCACAGGGAGCTCTGGAAACACCATATATTTT.

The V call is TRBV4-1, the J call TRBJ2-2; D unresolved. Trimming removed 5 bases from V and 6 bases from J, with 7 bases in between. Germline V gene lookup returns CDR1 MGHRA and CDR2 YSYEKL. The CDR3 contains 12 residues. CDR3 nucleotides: TGCGCCAGCAGCATACAGTCCGGGGAGCTGTTTTTT. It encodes CASSIQSGELFF.